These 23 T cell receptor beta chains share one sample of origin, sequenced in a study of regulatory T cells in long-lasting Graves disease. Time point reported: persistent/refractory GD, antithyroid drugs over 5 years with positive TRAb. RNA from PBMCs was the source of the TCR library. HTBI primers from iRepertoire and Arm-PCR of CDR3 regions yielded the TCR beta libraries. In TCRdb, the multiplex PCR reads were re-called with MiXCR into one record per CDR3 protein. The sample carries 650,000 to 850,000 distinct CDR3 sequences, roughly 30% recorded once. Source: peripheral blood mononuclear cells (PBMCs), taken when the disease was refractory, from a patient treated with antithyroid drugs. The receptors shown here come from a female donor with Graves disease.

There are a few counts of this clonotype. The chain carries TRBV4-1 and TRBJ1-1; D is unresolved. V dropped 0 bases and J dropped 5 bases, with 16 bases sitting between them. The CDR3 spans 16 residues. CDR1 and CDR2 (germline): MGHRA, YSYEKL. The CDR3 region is CASSQDPDFMGTEAFF. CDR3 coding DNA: TGCGCCAGCAGCCAAGATCCGGACTTCATGGGGACTGAAGCTTTCTTT.

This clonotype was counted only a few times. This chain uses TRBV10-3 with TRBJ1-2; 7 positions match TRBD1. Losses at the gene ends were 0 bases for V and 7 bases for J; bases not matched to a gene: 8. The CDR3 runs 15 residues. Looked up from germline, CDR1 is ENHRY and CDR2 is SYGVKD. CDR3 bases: TGTGCCATCAGTGAGTCGACAGGGAGAACTACTGGCTACACCTTC. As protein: CAISESTGRTTGYTF.

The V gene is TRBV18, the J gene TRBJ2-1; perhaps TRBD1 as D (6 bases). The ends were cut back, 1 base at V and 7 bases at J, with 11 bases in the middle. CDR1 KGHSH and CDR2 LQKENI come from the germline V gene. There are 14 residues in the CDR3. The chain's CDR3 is CASSPHRESNEQFF. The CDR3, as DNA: TGTGCCAGCTCACCACACAGGGAATCGAATGAGCAGTTCTTC. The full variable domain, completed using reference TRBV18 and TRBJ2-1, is NAGVMQNPRHLVRRRGQEARLRCSPMKGHSHVYWYRQLPEEGLKFMVYLQKENIIDESGMPKERFSAEFPKEGPSILRIQQVVRGDSAAYFCASSPHRESNEQFFGPGTRLTVL.

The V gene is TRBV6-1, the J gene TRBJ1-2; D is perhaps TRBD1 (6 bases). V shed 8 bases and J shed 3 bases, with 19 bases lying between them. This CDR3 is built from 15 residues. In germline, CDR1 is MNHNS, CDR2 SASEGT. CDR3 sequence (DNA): TGTGCCAGCTCTGAAGGGGGGACGGTATACTATGGCTACACCTTC. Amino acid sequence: CASSEGGTVYYGYTF.

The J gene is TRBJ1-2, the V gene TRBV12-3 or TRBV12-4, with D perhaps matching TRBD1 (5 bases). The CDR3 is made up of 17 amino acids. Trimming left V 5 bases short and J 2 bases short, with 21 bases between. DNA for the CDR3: TGTGCCAGCAGTGTAATCGGGGTGGGACGGAGAAACTATGGCTACACCTTC. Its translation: CASSVIGVGRRNYGYTF.

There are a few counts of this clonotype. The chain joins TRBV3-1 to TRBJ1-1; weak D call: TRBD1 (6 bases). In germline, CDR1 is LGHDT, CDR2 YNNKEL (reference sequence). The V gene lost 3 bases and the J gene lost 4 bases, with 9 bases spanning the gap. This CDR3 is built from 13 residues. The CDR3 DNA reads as TGTGCCAGCAGCCATGGGGGCAGCACTGAAGCTTTCTTT. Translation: CASSHGGSTEAFF.

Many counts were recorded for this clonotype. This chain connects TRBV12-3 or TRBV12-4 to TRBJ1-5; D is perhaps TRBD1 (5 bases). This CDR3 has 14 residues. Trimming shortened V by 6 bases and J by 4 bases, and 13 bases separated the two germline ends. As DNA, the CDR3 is TGTGCCAGCAGGATAGAGGGGAAGAATCAGCCCCAGCATTTT. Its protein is CASRIEGKNQPQHF.

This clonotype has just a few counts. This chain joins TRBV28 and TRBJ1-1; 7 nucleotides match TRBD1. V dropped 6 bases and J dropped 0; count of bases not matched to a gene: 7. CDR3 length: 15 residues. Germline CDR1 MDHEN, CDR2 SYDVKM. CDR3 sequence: CASSFPRGMNTEAFF. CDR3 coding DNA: TGTGCCAGCAGCTTTCCCAGGGGGATGAACACTGAAGCTTTCTTT.

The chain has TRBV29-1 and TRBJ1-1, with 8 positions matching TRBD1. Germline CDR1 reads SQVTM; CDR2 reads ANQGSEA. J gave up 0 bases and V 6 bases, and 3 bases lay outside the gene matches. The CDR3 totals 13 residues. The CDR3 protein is CSVTGQVNTEAFF. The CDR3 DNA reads TGCAGCGTAACGGGACAGGTGAACACTGAAGCTTTCTTT.

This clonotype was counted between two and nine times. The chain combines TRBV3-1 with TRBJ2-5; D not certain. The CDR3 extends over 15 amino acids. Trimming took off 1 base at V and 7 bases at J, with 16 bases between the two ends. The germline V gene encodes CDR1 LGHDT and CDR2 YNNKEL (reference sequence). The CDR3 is CASSQGMNLEGTQYF. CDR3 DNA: TGTGCCAGCAGCCAAGGGATGAACTTAGAAGGGACCCAGTACTTC.

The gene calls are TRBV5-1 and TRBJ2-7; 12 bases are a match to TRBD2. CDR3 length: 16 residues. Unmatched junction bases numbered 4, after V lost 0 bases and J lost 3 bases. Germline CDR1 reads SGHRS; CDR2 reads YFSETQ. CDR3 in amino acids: CASSLEATSGSYEQYF. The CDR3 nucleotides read TGCGCCAGCAGCTTGGAGGCGACTAGCGGGAGCTACGAGCAGTACTTC.

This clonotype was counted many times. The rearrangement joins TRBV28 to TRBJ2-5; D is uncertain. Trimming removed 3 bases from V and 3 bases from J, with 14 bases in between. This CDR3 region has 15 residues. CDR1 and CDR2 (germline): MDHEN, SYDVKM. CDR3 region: CASSFGFASKETQYF. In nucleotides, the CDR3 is TGTGCCAGCAGTTTTGGCTTTGCGAGCAAAGAGACCCAGTACTTC.

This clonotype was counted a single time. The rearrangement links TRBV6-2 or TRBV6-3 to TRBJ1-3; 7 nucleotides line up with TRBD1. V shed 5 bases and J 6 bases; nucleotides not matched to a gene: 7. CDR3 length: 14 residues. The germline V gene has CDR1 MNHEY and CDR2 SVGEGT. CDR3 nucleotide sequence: TGTGCCAGCAGTCCCAGGGGGACCGAAAACACCATATATTTT. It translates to CASSPRGTENTIYF.

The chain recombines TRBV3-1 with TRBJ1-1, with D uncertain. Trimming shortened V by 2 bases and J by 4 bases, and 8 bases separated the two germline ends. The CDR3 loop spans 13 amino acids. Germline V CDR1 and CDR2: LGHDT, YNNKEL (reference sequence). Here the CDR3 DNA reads TGTGCCAGCAGCCAACGGTCGAGCACTGAAGCTTTCTTT. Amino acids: CASSQRSSTEAFF.

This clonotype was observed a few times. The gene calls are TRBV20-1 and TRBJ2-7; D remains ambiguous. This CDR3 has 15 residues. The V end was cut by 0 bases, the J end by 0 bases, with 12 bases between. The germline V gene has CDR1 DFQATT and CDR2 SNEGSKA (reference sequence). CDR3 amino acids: CSARDVARNSYEQYF. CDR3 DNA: TGCAGTGCTAGAGATGTGGCGAGGAACTCCTACGAGCAGTACTTC.

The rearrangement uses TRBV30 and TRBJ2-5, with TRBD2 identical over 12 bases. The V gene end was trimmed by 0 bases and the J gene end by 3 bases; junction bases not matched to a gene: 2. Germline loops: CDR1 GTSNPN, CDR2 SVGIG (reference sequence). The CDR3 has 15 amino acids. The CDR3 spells CAWSVRTSGKETQYF. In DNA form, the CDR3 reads TGTGCCTGGAGTGTACGGACTAGCGGGAAAGAGACCCAGTACTTC.

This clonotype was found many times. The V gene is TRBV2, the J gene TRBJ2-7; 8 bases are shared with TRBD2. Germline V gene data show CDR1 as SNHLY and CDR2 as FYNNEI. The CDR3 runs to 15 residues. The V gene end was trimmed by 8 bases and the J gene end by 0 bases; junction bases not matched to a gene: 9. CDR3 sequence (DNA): TGTGCCAGCCGTATGAGCGGGAGCTTCTCCTACGAGCAGTACTTC. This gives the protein CASRMSGSFSYEQYF. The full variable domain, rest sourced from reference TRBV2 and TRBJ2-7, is EPEVTQTPSHQVTQMGQEVILRCVPISNHLYFYWYRQILGQKVEFLVSFYNNEISEKSEIFDDQFSVERPDGSNFTLKIRSTKLEDSAMYFCASRMSGSFSYEQYFGPGTRLTVT.

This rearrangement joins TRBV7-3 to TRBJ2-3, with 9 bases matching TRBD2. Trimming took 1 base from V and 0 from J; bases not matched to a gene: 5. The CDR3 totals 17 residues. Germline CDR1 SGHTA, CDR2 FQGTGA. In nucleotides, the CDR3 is TGTGCCAGCAGCTTAAGGCGGGAGGGCCGAAGCACAGATACGCAGTATTTT. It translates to CASSLRREGRSTDTQYF.

The CDR3 reads CSVRRGSEQYF. As DNA, the CDR3 is TGCAGCGTCCGACGGGGAAGCGAGCAGTACTTC. The rearrangement links TRBV29-1 to TRBJ2-7; TRBD2 is a possible D gene (5 bases). The CDR3 totals 11 residues. From germline, CDR1 is SQVTM and CDR2 ANQGSEA. V dropped 6 bases and J dropped 6 bases, with 12 bases sitting between them.

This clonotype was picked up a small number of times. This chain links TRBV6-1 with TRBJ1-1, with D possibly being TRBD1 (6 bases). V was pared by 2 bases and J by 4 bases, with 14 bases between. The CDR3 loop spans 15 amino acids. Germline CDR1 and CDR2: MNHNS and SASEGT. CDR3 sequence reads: CASSELAGAGTEAFF. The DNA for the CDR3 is TGTGCCAGCAGTGAACTTGCGGGGGCGGGCACTGAAGCTTTCTTT.

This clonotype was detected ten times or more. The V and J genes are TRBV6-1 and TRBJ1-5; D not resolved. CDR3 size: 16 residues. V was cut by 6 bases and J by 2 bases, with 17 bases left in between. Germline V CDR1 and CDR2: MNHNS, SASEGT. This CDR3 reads CASSPEAGFGNQPQHF. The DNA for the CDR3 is TGTGCCAGCAGCCCCGAGGCGGGATTCGGCAATCAGCCCCAGCATTTT.

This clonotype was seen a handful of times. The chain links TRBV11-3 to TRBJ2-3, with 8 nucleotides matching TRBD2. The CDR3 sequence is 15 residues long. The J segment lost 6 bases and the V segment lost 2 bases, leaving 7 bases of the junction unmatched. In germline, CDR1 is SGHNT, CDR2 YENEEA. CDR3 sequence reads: CASSLSGSAPDTQYF. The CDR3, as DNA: TGTGCCAGCAGCTTAAGCGGGAGCGCGCCTGATACGCAGTATTTT.

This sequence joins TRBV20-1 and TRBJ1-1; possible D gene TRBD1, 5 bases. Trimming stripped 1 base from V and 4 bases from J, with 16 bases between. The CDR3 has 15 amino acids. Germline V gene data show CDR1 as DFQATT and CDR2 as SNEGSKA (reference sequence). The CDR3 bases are TGCAGTGCTAGAGGCTCGTGGCAGGGTGGCACTGAAGCTTTCTTT. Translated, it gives CSARGSWQGGTEAFF.